This T cell receptor beta chain was profiled in a study of T cell responses to AZD1222 COVID-19 vaccine. Study findings and constraints: White British donors predominated, females outnumbered males, and clonal diversity was possibly underestimated.

Profiling relied on immunoSEQ multiplex PCR, and the TCRdb table lists in-frame clones only, not all of them. The table has fewer than 100,000 clones, almost 90% seen once; the top ten hold 15% to 20%. A remark on this clone: Antigen: not known.

Per the germline V gene, CDR1 is SEHNR and CDR2 is FQNEAQ (reference sequence). V shed 1 base and J shed 0 bases, with 10 bases lying between them. The CDR3 has 15 residues. The chain carries TRBV7-9 and TRBJ2-7; D remains ambiguous. Specimen: peripheral blood, collected 28 days after the second AZD1222 dose. The TCR comes from an adult who received the AZD1222 COVID-19 vaccine. CDR3: CASSLGQSISYEQYF. The CDR3 nucleotides are TGTGCCAGCAGCTTAGGGCAGTCGATCTCCTACGAGCAGTACTTC.